The 24 T cell receptor beta chains below come from one sample, sequenced in a study of T cell responses to AZD1222 COVID-19 vaccine. This table comes from immunoSEQ multiplex PCR, and its TCRdb copy is limited to in-frame clones, with some not included. The sample yields about 140,000 clones, 75% to 95% seen once. The specimen was peripheral blood, collected 28 days after the second dose of the MenACWY control vaccine. The receptors come from an adult who received the MenACWY meningococcal vaccine as a control.

This rearrangement joins TRBV24-1 to TRBJ1-1; TRBD1 matches at 8 bases. The CDR3 sequence is 13 residues long. The V gene end was trimmed by 8 bases and the J gene end by 3 bases; junction bases not matched to a gene: 4. Germline CDR1 reads KGHDR; CDR2 reads SFDVKD. CDR3 residues: CATTQGAHTEAFF. CDR3 nucleotide sequence: TGTGCCACCACCCAGGGGGCGCACACTGAAGCTTTCTTT.

This chain links TRBV7-2 with TRBJ2-4; 7 bases agree with TRBD2. The junction had 8 bases not matched to a gene; V was cut back by 6 bases and J by 9 bases. The length of the CDR3 is 13 residues. The germline gives CDR1 SGHTA, CDR2 FQGNSA. The CDR3 here is CASRLDASGIQYF. CDR3 sequence (DNA): TGTGCCAGCAGGCTGGATGCTAGCGGCATTCAGTACTTC.

The chain employs TRBV5-4 and TRBJ2-2; the D gene is possibly TRBD1 (6 bases). This CDR3 comprises 15 residues. CDR1 SGHNT and CDR2 YYREEE come from the germline V gene (reference sequence). V lost 4 bases and J 2 bases, leaving 12 bases between the germline ends. CDR3 DNA sequence: TGTGCCAGCAGCGTTGACAGGTCAAACACCGGGGAGCTGTTTTTT. It yields the protein CASSVDRSNTGELFF.

This clone was seen just once. The genes are TRBV14 and TRBJ1-3; possible D gene TRBD1, 6 bases. Trimming took 1 base from V and 1 from J, leaving 8 bases between them. The CDR3 length is 15 residues. Germline V gene lookup returns CDR1 SGHDN and CDR2 FVKESK. This chain's CDR3 is CASSQAGESGNTIYF. As DNA, the CDR3 is TGTGCCAGCAGCCAAGCAGGGGAATCTGGAAACACCATATATTTT.

This clone appeared a single time. The genes are TRBV28 and TRBJ1-3; TRBD1 matches at 9 bases. Germline V gives CDR1 MDHEN, CDR2 SYDVKM. This CDR3 spans 15 amino acids. After removal of 1 base from V and 8 bases from J, the junction contained 6 bases not matched to a gene. CDR3 sequence reads: CASSLLGTGSDTIYF. The CDR3 DNA reads TGTGCCAGCAGTTTATTGGGGACAGGGTCGGACACCATATATTTT.

The J gene is TRBJ2-4, the V gene TRBV19; a possible D gene is TRBD1 (6 bases). This CDR3 is built from 17 residues. The germline gives CDR1 LNHDA, CDR2 SQIVND (reference sequence). V was pared by 5 bases and J by 0 bases, with 17 bases between. The CDR3 loop is CASSPAWGQLAKNIQYF. As DNA, the CDR3 is TGTGCCAGTAGTCCCGCTTGGGGACAACTAGCCAAAAACATTCAGTACTTC.

This clone was seen only a few times. The chain carries TRBV12-3 or TRBV12-4 and TRBJ2-7, with D possibly being TRBD2 (5 bases). This CDR3 has 11 amino acids. The germline V and J ends were trimmed by 5 bases and 9 bases, with 11 bases remaining between them. This CDR3 is CASSDPRGQYF. As DNA, the CDR3 is TGTGCCAGCAGTGACCCCCGGGGGCAGTACTTC.

This clone was seen once. The CDR3 region is CAPWRENSNQPQHF. CDR3 DNA sequence: TGTGCTCCATGGCGGGAGAATAGCAATCAGCCCCAGCATTTT. This chain links TRBV12-5 with TRBJ1-5; no firm D call. Trimming took off 11 bases at V and 0 bases at J, with 14 bases between the two ends. Germline V gene sequence: CDR1 LGHNT, CDR2 FRNRAP. This CDR3 region has 14 residues.

The chain joins TRBV7-9 to TRBJ1-4; D is perhaps TRBD1 (5 bases). Germline V gene data show CDR1 as SEHNR and CDR2 as FQNEAQ (reference sequence). CDR3 length: 15 residues. Trimming removed 0 bases at V and 7 bases at J, with 12 bases between. In DNA, the CDR3 is TGTGCCAGCAGCTTAGCGATGGGGCGGGTTGAAAAACTGTTTTTT. Its translation is CASSLAMGRVEKLFF.

V usage is TRBV5-1 and J usage is TRBJ1-2, with 9 bases identical to TRBD1. Trimming at V came to 4 bases and at J to 3 bases, leaving 7 bases not matched to a gene. Germline V gives CDR1 SGHRS, CDR2 YFSETQ. CDR3 length: 15 residues. The DNA for the CDR3 is TGCGCCAGCAGCGATACAGGGGGCGCAGACTATGGCTACACCTTC. Translation: CASSDTGGADYGYTF.

This chain links TRBV18 with TRBJ2-5, with 10 bases that match TRBD2. CDR3 length equals 17 residues. Germline V lookup: CDR1 KGHSH, CDR2 LQKENI. V gave up 5 bases and J gave up 0 bases; unmatched junction bases: 9. Written as DNA, the CDR3 is TGTGCCAGCTCAAATTTACCCGGACTAGCGGACCAAGAGACCCAGTACTTC. Translation gives CASSNLPGLADQETQYF.

The CDR3 DNA is TGTGCCAGTAGTATAGGCCAGATTCCCTACGAGCAGTACTTC. Its protein is CASSIGQIPYEQYF. V gene TRBV19 combines with J gene TRBJ2-7, with D unresolved. V was clipped by 1 base and J by 2 bases, with 9 bases between them. Germline CDR1 LNHDA, CDR2 SQIVND (reference sequence). The CDR3 has 14 amino acids.

This clone has just a few counts. J is TRBJ2-2 and V is TRBV18; 8 nucleotides align to TRBD1. From germline, CDR1 is KGHSH and CDR2 LQKENI. The CDR3 totals 16 residues. V trimming: 4 bases; J trimming: 1 base; junction bases outside the gene matches: 5. CDR3 amino acids: CASSLNDRGNTGELFF. The CDR3 nucleotides read TGTGCCAGCTCACTTAACGACAGGGGGAACACCGGGGAGCTGTTTTTT.

The genes are TRBV6-5 and TRBJ2-7; no firm D call. Germline V lookup: CDR1 MNHEY, CDR2 SVGAGI. This CDR3 has 12 residues. Trimming took off 8 bases at V and 7 bases at J, with 15 bases between the two ends. CDR3 bases: TGTGCCAGCTCGACGGGTTTGGGAGAGCAGTACTTC. Translated: CASSTGLGEQYF.

The chain combines TRBV20-1 with TRBJ1-5; perhaps TRBD1 as D (5 bases). The V end lost 3 bases, the J end lost 2 bases, and 14 bases lay between the germline ends. In germline, CDR1 is DFQATT, CDR2 SNEGSKA (reference sequence). This CDR3 comprises 15 residues. The CDR3 is CSASSQGGGNQPQHF. Written as DNA, the CDR3 is TGCAGTGCTAGTTCGCAGGGAGGGGGCAATCAGCCCCAGCATTTT.

The chain combines TRBV11-3 with TRBJ2-3; no clear D gene. Germline values: CDR1 SGHNT, CDR2 YENEEA. The V gene lost 5 bases and the J gene lost 3 bases, with 9 bases spanning the gap. The CDR3 is made up of 13 amino acids. The CDR3 DNA reads as TGTGCCAGCAGCGACGTTGATACAGATACGCAGTATTTT. This encodes CASSDVDTDTQYF.

A single count supports this clone. The CDR3 nucleotides are TGTGCCAGCAGCTTAAAGCCGGGTACGCAGTATTTT. Protein sequence: CASSLKPGTQYF. J is TRBJ2-3 and V is TRBV7-2, with no clear D. Germline V lookup: CDR1 SGHTA, CDR2 FQGNSA. The germline V and J ends were trimmed by 2 bases and 8 bases, with 8 bases remaining between them. This CDR3 comprises 12 residues.

This chain uses TRBV7-9 with TRBJ1-2, with D perhaps TRBD1 (5 bases). Between the trimmed V and J ends, which lost 4 bases and 2 bases, there was a span of 14 bases. Germline CDR1 SEHNR, CDR2 FQNEAQ (reference sequence). The CDR3 contains 15 residues. CDR3 DNA sequence: TGTGCCAGCAGCTCCGGCGGGGGAACCAACTATGGCTACACCTTC. Its translation: CASSSGGGTNYGYTF.

The rearrangement joins TRBV11-2 to TRBJ2-3; D not certain. CDR1 is SGHAT, CDR2 FQNNGV, per germline. There are 13 residues in the CDR3. V was shortened by 5 bases and J by 2 bases, with 8 bases between the two germline ends. CDR3 region: CASSIQYTDTQYF. The CDR3 DNA reads TGTGCCAGCAGCATACAGTACACAGATACGCAGTATTTT.

The sample holds one count of this clone. The V gene is TRBV28, the J gene TRBJ1-2; D is ambiguous. V was shortened by 6 bases and J by 5 bases, with 7 bases between the two germline ends. Per germline, CDR1 MDHEN and CDR2 SYDVKM. This CDR3 comprises 11 residues. The CDR3 DNA follows: TGTGCCAGCAGAAATAGGTATGGCTACACCTTC. It encodes CASRNRYGYTF.

This chain links TRBV12-5 with TRBJ1-2; D perhaps matches TRBD1 (5 bases). Germline CDR1 reads LGHNT; CDR2 reads FRNRAP. Trimming took 4 bases from V and 7 from J, leaving 10 bases between them. The length of the CDR3 is 12 residues. CDR3: CASGSPQGGYTF. The CDR3 DNA reads as TGTGCTAGTGGTTCGCCGCAGGGTGGCTACACCTTC.

This sequence joins TRBV28 and TRBJ2-3; 9 nucleotides agree with TRBD1. The CDR3 has 15 amino acids. Germline V CDR1 and CDR2: MDHEN, SYDVKM. The ends lost 3 bases at V and 2 bases at J; junction bases unmatched: 3. For the CDR3, the DNA is TGTGCCAGCAGTTTGAACAGGGGGCACACAGATACGCAGTATTTT. Its translation is CASSLNRGHTDTQYF.

V and J are TRBV10-2 and TRBJ1-1; no firm D call. Germline V gene lookup returns CDR1 WSHSY and CDR2 SAAADI. The length of the CDR3 is 14 residues. V lost 5 bases, J lost 1 base, and 11 bases lay in between. Written as DNA, the CDR3 is TGCGCCAGCAGTCCAAGGACGGAGAACACTGAAGCTTTCTTT. It specifies CASSPRTENTEAFF.

The count of this clone is one. The chain is built from TRBV4-3 and TRBJ2-6; D is undetermined. The V end lost 0 bases, the J end lost 4 bases, and 13 bases lay between the germline ends. From germline, CDR1 is LGHNA and CDR2 YSLEER. This CDR3 comprises 17 residues. The CDR3 is CASSQEFQVAGANVLTF. The CDR3 DNA sequence: TGCGCCAGCAGCCAAGAATTTCAAGTCGCCGGGGCCAACGTCCTGACTTTC.